Listed below are T cell receptor beta chains from one sample, sequenced in a study of blood T cell repertoires in COVID-19. Assay: immunoSEQ multiplex PCR; the TCRdb copy retains only in-frame clones and omits some. The sample consists of approximately 260,000 clones, roughly 87% of them appearing once. Material for sequencing was peripheral blood. The receptors were sampled from a man in his sixties who had recovered from COVID-19. Each CDR3 is given with its conserved first and last residue. Fields, in order: V gene, clone size, D gene, J gene, CDR3 protein, CDR3 DNA. D genes are given only for firm matches. Clone sizes are given selectively: once, few, many, or a class where the clone is expanded.

v_call: TRBV28
clone_size: -
d_call: TRBD1
j_call: TRBJ1-3
cdr3_aa: CASRRDRISGNTIYF
cdr3_nt: TGTGCCAGCAGGCGGGACAGGATTAGTGGAAACACCATATATTTT

v_call: TRBV19
clone_size: -
d_call: -
j_call: TRBJ1-4
cdr3_aa: CASSQYTGSTNEKLFF
cdr3_nt: TGTGCCAGTAGCCAGTATACAGGATCGACTAATGAAAAACTGTTTTTT

v_call: TRBV2
clone_size: -
d_call: TRBD2
j_call: TRBJ2-1
cdr3_aa: CASSEWVLAGGTYNEQFF
cdr3_nt: TGTGCCAGCAGTGAATGGGTTTTGGCGGGGGGAACTTACAATGAGCAGTTCTTC

v_call: TRBV11-2
clone_size: -
d_call: -
j_call: TRBJ1-2
cdr3_aa: CASSQNAGGHGYTF
cdr3_nt: TGTGCCAGCAGCCAGAACGCCGGGGGGCATGGCTACACCTTC

v_call: TRBV30
clone_size: -
d_call: -
j_call: TRBJ2-3
cdr3_aa: CAWNGRGGPTDTQYF
cdr3_nt: TGTGCCTGGAACGGCCGGGGAGGACCCACAGATACGCAGTATTTT

v_call: TRBV9
clone_size: -
d_call: -
j_call: TRBJ2-5
cdr3_aa: CASSVGPGGSQETQYF
cdr3_nt: TGTGCCAGCAGCGTAGGTCCCGGGGGAAGCCAAGAGACCCAGTACTTC

v_call: TRBV19
clone_size: -
d_call: -
j_call: TRBJ1-5
cdr3_aa: CASSNPPGVRGGQPQHF
cdr3_nt: TGTGCCAGTAGTAACCCTCCGGGGGTAAGGGGGGGACAGCCCCAGCATTTT

v_call: TRBV25-1
clone_size: -
d_call: -
j_call: TRBJ1-6
cdr3_aa: CASSEKGLGSPLHF
cdr3_nt: TGTGCCAGCAGTGAAAAGGGGTTAGGTTCACCCCTCCACTTT

v_call: TRBV10-3
clone_size: -
d_call: -
j_call: TRBJ2-3
cdr3_aa: CAISETSPSTDTQYF
cdr3_nt: TGTGCCATCAGTGAGACTAGCCCTAGCACAGATACGCAGTATTTT

v_call: TRBV11-1
clone_size: once
d_call: TRBD1
j_call: TRBJ2-5
cdr3_aa: CASSLDTGAVTQYF
cdr3_nt: TGTGCCAGCAGCTTAGACACAGGGGCAGTGACCCAGTACTTC

v_call: TRBV7-9
clone_size: -
d_call: -
j_call: TRBJ1-3
cdr3_aa: CASSPTTGIGNTIYF
cdr3_nt: TGTGCCAGCAGCCCAACGACAGGTATCGGAAACACCATATATTTT

v_call: TRBV6-5
clone_size: -
d_call: TRBD2
j_call: TRBJ2-7
cdr3_aa: CASRHHGRGGYEQYF
cdr3_nt: TGTGCCAGCAGGCACCATGGGAGGGGCGGCTACGAGCAGTACTTC

v_call: TRBV10-3
clone_size: -
d_call: TRBD1
j_call: TRBJ2-3
cdr3_aa: CAISRDRSFTDTQYF
cdr3_nt: TGTGCCATCAGCCGGGACAGGAGCTTCACAGATACGCAGTATTTT

v_call: TRBV4-2
clone_size: -
d_call: TRBD2
j_call: TRBJ2-3
cdr3_aa: CASSQVTSGADTQYF
cdr3_nt: TGTGCCAGCAGCCAAGTTACTAGCGGTGCAGATACGCAGTATTTT

v_call: TRBV30
clone_size: -
d_call: -
j_call: TRBJ1-1
cdr3_aa: CAWTPVLVRNTEAFF
cdr3_nt: TGTGCCTGGACCCCGGTGTTGGTTCGGAACACTGAAGCTTTCTTT

v_call: TRBV5-1
clone_size: -
d_call: -
j_call: TRBJ1-1
cdr3_aa: CASSLDTGGTEAFF
cdr3_nt: TGCGCCAGCAGCTTGGACACCGGGGGCACTGAAGCTTTCTTT